The rows below give T cell receptor beta chains drawn from one sample of a study of shared clonotypes between healthy human individuals. Method: immunoSEQ multiplex PCR; TCRdb's copy keeps in-frame clones and lacks some. This table has around 500,000 clones, 70% to 80% appearing once. The specimen sequenced was PBMCs. The receptors originated from a woman in her forties in good health. Some clones in this sample may be carry-over from other donors' samples. Both conserved end residues are part of each CDR3. The order of the fields is V gene, clone size, D gene, J gene, CDR3 DNA, CDR3 protein. D genes are given only for firm matches. Rows give clone size only sometimes, using once, few, many, or a class for an expanded clone.

TRBV4-2,NA,TRBD1,TRBJ1-6,TGTGCCAGCAGCCAAGATGAGGGGGCAGAATATTCACCCCTCCACTTT,CASSQDEGAEYSPLHF
TRBV7-6,NA,TRBD1,TRBJ2-5,TGTGCCAGCAGCCGACAGGGGATAACCCAGTACTTC,CASSRQGITQYF
TRBV7-2,NA,TRBD2,TRBJ2-2,TGTGCCAGCAGCTTAAGCGGGAGGGCCCCGCGCGGGGAGCTGTTTTTT,CASSLSGRAPRGELFF
TRBV7-7,NA,NA,TRBJ2-5,TGTGCTAGCAGCTTAGCAAAGGGACCTCAAGAGACCCAGTACTTC,CASSLAKGPQETQYF
TRBV6-6,NA,TRBD1,TRBJ2-1,TGTGCCAGCAGTGCCGGCAGGGGGTACGGTGAGCAGTTCTTC,CASSAGRGYGEQFF
TRBV5-1,NA,NA,TRBJ2-1,TGCGCCAGCAGCTTGCCGTCCATTAGCTCCTACAATGAGCAGTTCTTC,CASSLPSISSYNEQFF
TRBV6-6,NA,TRBD2,TRBJ2-1,TGTGCCAGCAGTAAGACTAGCGTTCCTAACAATGAGCAGTTCTTC,CASSKTSVPNNEQFF
TRBV4-3,NA,NA,TRBJ1-2,TGCGCCAGCAGCCAAGGCTGGGGTTATGGCTACACCTTC,CASSQGWGYGYTF
TRBV7-9,NA,TRBD1,TRBJ1-2,TGTGCCAGCAGCTTAAGCGGGAGGGGGCAGATCTATGGCTACACCTTC,CASSLSGRGQIYGYTF
TRBV28,NA,NA,TRBJ2-5,TGTGCCAGCAGTCCCCAGACTGTGGCCGAGACCCAGTACTTC,CASSPQTVAETQYF
TRBV19,NA,TRBD1,TRBJ1-4,TGTGCCAGTAGTCCTAACAGGGGATCTGATGAAAAACTGTTTTTT,CASSPNRGSDEKLFF
TRBV7-9,once,TRBD2,TRBJ2-7,TGTGCCAGCAGCCTCTCGCTAGCGGGACTTTACGAGCAGTACTTC,CASSLSLAGLYEQYF
TRBV7-8,NA,TRBD2,TRBJ2-1,TGTGCCAGCAGCTTAGTAATCTTGGCTAGCGGGAGTTTTAGTGAGCAGTTCTTC,CASSLVILASGSFSEQFF
TRBV7-2,NA,NA,TRBJ1-1,TGTGCCAGCAGCTTAAGTGGGGACGGGAACACTGAAGCTTTCTTT,CASSLSGDGNTEAFF
TRBV27,NA,NA,TRBJ2-2,TGTGCCAGCAGCACAGGGAGTTTCACCGGGGAGCTGTTTTTT,CASSTGSFTGELFF
TRBV19,NA,TRBD2,TRBJ2-7,TGTGCCAGTAGTATGGTCCTAGCGGGAGTGGGCTACGAGCAGTACTTC,CASSMVLAGVGYEQYF
TRBV30,NA,NA,TRBJ2-7,TGTGCCTGGAGTGACATGTACGAGCAGTACTTC,CAWSDMYEQYF
TRBV10-3,NA,NA,TRBJ1-2,TGTGCCATCAGTGAGTCGACGGGTGGCTACACCTTC,CAISESTGGYTF
TRBV27,NA,NA,TRBJ2-1,TGTGCCAGCAGTTTATTTTTTGTTAGCGGAACCTACAATGAGCAGTTCTTC,CASSLFFVSGTYNEQFF
TRBV10-1,many,NA,TRBJ2-1,TGCGCCAGCAGTGAATCTCGGCAGGGGTGGGATGAGCAGTTCTTC,CASSESRQGWDEQFF
TRBV18,few,NA,TRBJ2-7,TGTGCCAGCTCCTCCGAGCGTTCCTACGAGCAGTACTTC,CASSSERSYEQYF
TRBV6-1,once,NA,TRBJ1-5,TGTGCCAGCAGCCGAAGTTGGGGTGACAATCAGCCCCAGCATTTT,CASSRSWGDNQPQHF
TRBV19,NA,TRBD1,TRBJ2-3,TGTGCCAGTAGTGGGGACGGGACAGGGCATCCTAGCACAGATACGCAGTATTTT,CASSGDGTGHPSTDTQYF
TRBV5-1,NA,TRBD2,TRBJ2-5,TGCGCCAGCAACCTAGCGGGGTGGGGAGAGACCCAGTACTTC,CASNLAGWGETQYF
TRBV28,NA,NA,TRBJ2-2,TGTGCCGTTGGGGGCCTCACCGGGGAGCTGTTTTTT,CAVGGLTGELFF
TRBV6-6,NA,NA,TRBJ2-3,TGTGCCAGCACGGCCAGATTGGCAGATACGCAGTATTTT,CASTARLADTQYF
TRBV15,once,TRBD2,TRBJ2-5,TGTGCCACCAGCACGGGGGGGGGACGAGAGACCCAGTACTTC,CATSTGGGRETQYF
TRBV29-1,NA,TRBD1,TRBJ2-7,TGCAGCGTTTCAAGGACAGGGGGGTCCTACGAGCAGTACTTC,CSVSRTGGSYEQYF